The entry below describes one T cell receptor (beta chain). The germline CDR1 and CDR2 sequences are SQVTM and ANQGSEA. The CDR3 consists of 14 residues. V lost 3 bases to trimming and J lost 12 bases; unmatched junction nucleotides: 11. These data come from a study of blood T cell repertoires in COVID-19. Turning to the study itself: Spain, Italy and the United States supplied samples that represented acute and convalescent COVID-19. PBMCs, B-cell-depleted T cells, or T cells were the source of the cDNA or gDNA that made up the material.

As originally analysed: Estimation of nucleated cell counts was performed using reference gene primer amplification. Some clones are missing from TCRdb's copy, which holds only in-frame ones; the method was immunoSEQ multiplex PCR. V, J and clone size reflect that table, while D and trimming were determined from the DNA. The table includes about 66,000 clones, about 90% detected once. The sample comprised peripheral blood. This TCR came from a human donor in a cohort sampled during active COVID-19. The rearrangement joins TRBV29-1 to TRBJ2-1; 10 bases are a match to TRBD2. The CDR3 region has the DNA TGCAGCGTTGAGTCCAGCGGGGGGGCCAGAGGGCAGTTCTTC. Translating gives CSVESSGGARGQFF.